One TCR beta chain is described in this entry. In germline, CDR1 is GTSNPN, CDR2 SVGIG (reference sequence). The ends were cut back, 0 bases at V and 1 base at J, with 9 bases in the middle. The CDR3 length is 14 residues. The sample originates from a study of T cell responses to AZD1222 COVID-19 vaccine. Clones were read by immunoSEQ multiplex PCR, and TCRdb kept only the in-frame ones, dropping some. Of some 80,000 clones in the sample, about 87% are singletons; the top ten hold roughly 10%. This TCR was recovered from an adult who received the MenACWY meningococcal vaccine as a control. This chain uses TRBV30 with TRBJ1-1; D unresolved. Sample: peripheral blood, taken 28 days after the second dose of the MenACWY control vaccine. The CDR3 here is CAWSVRRGNTEAFF. The CDR3 nucleotides read TGTGCCTGGAGTGTGCGACGGGGGAACACTGAAGCTTTCTTT.